These T cell receptor beta chains were read from a single sample in a study of shared clonotypes between healthy human individuals. Repertoires were generated with immunoSEQ multiplex PCR, while TCRdb's copy carries only in-frame clones and drops some. The top ten clones hold 0.36% of a sample with some 2.4 million clones, 90% to 95% of them seen once. The specimen sequenced was naive CD4+ T cells from PBMCs. The receptors come from a man between 18 and 35 years old in good health. Some clones in this sample may be carry-over from other donors' samples. CDR3s include the opening cysteine and the closing phenylalanine or tryptophan. The D gene is left open where the match is weak. Expanded clones are given a class, and other clones once, few, many or no size at all.

NA,TRBJ1-5,TRBV28,TRBD1,TGTGCCAGCAGGTCCAGTCGATGGGGACAGGGTAGCAATCAGCCCCAGCATTTT,CASRSSRWGQGSNQPQHF
NA,TRBJ2-5,TRBV30,NA,TGTGCCTGGAGAGGACTAGAGACCCAGTACTTC,CAWRGLETQYF
NA,TRBJ2-7,TRBV11-3,NA,TGTGCCAGCAGCTTAGGGGGGACTGAATCCTACGAGCAGTACTTC,CASSLGGTESYEQYF
NA,TRBJ2-1,TRBV2,NA,TGTGCCAGTTCGGGGCTTGTTCGCAATGAGCAGTTCTTC,CASSGLVRNEQFF
NA,TRBJ2-7,TRBV15,NA,TGTGCCACCAGCAGGGCGATACTGGGTGAGCAGTACTTC,CATSRAILGEQYF
NA,TRBJ1-4,TRBV19,TRBD1,TGTGCCAGTAGTACCGGACAGGGGGCAAATGAAAAACTGTTTTTT,CASSTGQGANEKLFF
NA,TRBJ2-5,TRBV9,NA,TGTGCCAGCAGCGTGGCGTCGAAAGAGACCCAGTACTTC,CASSVASKETQYF
NA,TRBJ2-7,TRBV14,NA,TGTGCCAGCAGCCAACGGGGGCCCGGCCGGAGCTCCTACGAGCAGTACTTC,CASSQRGPGRSSYEQYF
NA,TRBJ2-7,TRBV10-1,NA,TGCGCCAGCAGCCCGACCCAGGGTCTCGAGCAGTACTTC,CASSPTQGLEQYF
NA,TRBJ2-6,TRBV27,NA,TGTGCCAGCAGTTTCGGTGGTTCTGGGGCCAACGTCCTGACTTTC,CASSFGGSGANVLTF
NA,TRBJ1-3,TRBV7-2,NA,TGTGCCAGCAGCTCGGGACGGCGCTCTGGAAACACCATATATTTT,CASSSGRRSGNTIYF
once,TRBJ2-1,TRBV27,NA,TGTGCCAGCAGTTCCCTCATATTAAGGACTGGTATAGGGAATGAGCAGTTCTTC,CASSSLILRTGIGNEQFF
NA,TRBJ2-1,TRBV10-1,TRBD2,TGCGCCAGCCCGATCGGGACTAGCGGGTTACATGAGCAGTTCTTC,CASPIGTSGLHEQFF
NA,TRBJ1-1,TRBV4-1,NA,TGCGCCAGCAGCCAACCGACAGGTTGGGGTACTGAAGCTTTCTTT,CASSQPTGWGTEAFF
NA,TRBJ1-3,TRBV5-1,TRBD1,TGCGCCAGCAGCTACGGAGGGCAGGGGGCAGGTGGAAACACCATATATTTT,CASSYGGQGAGGNTIYF
NA,TRBJ2-6,TRBV29-1,NA,TGCAGCGTGCGGCAGACCTCTGGGGCCAACGTCCTGACTTTC,CSVRQTSGANVLTF
NA,TRBJ2-3,TRBV18,NA,TGTGCCAGCTCACTCGTCACAGATACGCAGTATTTT,CASSLVTDTQYF
NA,TRBJ1-2,TRBV29-1,TRBD1,TGCAGCGTTAGGCCCGGACAGGGAAGGGGCTACACCTTC,CSVRPGQGRGYTF
NA,TRBJ2-7,TRBV7-2,NA,TGTGCCAGCAGCTTAGGTGGTTCAGTCTACGAGCAGTACTTC,CASSLGGSVYEQYF
NA,TRBJ2-7,TRBV11-2,TRBD2,TGTGCCAGCAGCTTAGAAACGGGAGCGGGAGGGCCTACGAGTAGTCTCGAGCAGTACTTC,CASSLETGAGGPTSSLEQYF
NA,TRBJ2-7,TRBV6-5,TRBD2,TGTGCCAGCACCCCCGGGGGGGTCCACGAGCAGTACTTC,CASTPGGVHEQYF
few,TRBJ1-1,TRBV11-2,TRBD1,TGTGCCAGCGTACAGGGGGCTGTGAACACTGAAGCTTTCTTT,CASVQGAVNTEAFF
NA,TRBJ2-5,TRBV4-2,TRBD2,TGTGCCAGCAGCCTTCGGCTAGCGGCCCTCCAAGAGACCCAGTACTTC,CASSLRLAALQETQYF